The present entry profiles one TCR beta chain with its context. Assignments of participants to cohorts depended upon their own reported clinical history. This entry belongs to a study of blood T cell repertoires in COVID-19. On the study more broadly: Collection of acute and convalescent COVID-19 samples took place in the United States, Italy and Spain. T cells, B-cell-depleted T cells, or PBMCs provided the cDNA or gDNA that served as material.

Using immunoSEQ multiplex PCR, the repertoire was profiled, and TCRdb retains in-frame clones only, with some absent. The data show over 130,000 clones, with 84% seen just once and approximately 4% held by the top ten. The CDR3 is made up of 12 amino acids. Trimming pared 4 bases from V and 6 bases from J, leaving 12 bases between. Germline V gene data show CDR1 as SQVTM and CDR2 as ANQGSEA. This chain connects TRBV29-1 to TRBJ1-1, with no clear D. The clonotype was recovered from a man aged 45 to 65 in a cohort exposed to, infected with or recovered from COVID-19 (not recorded which). Material for sequencing was PBMCs or T cells enriched from blood (not recorded which). The CDR3 region has the DNA TGCAGCGTTGTGGTGGGCCAGGCTGAAGCTTTCTTT. As protein: CSVVVGQAEAFF.